The clone carrying this T cell receptor (beta chain) was observed a handful of times. Its antigen is not known. This entry belongs to a study of blood T cells in healthy people across ages. A second PCR, run for about 6 to 12 cycles, used a sample-barcoded 5' primer plus a J-beta primer mix. TCRdb passed the 5' RACE reads through MiXCR, listing each CDR3 protein once. Of 1.5 million to 2 million distinct CDR3 sequences detected, 28% appear once; the ten largest clones hold less than 9.5%. Whole-study results and caveats: Among long-lived donors, naive CD4+ cells were more numerous and diversity higher than in aged donors. Diversity estimated from one million T cells was considered an underestimate.

The germline V gene encodes CDR1 DFQATT and CDR2 SNEGSKA (reference sequence). The trim removed 0 bases at V and 1 base at J, leaving 8 bases unmatched. The CDR3 contains 19 residues. The TCR sequence derives from a woman aged 25 to 39 in good health. The V call is TRBV20-1, the J call TRBJ2-1; TRBD2 matches 14 bases. The specimen sequenced was blood. The CDR3, as DNA: TGCAGTGCTAGAGACCCGGGACTAGCGGGAGTCGGTTCCTACAATGAGCAGTTCTTC. Its protein product is CSARDPGLAGVGSYNEQFF.